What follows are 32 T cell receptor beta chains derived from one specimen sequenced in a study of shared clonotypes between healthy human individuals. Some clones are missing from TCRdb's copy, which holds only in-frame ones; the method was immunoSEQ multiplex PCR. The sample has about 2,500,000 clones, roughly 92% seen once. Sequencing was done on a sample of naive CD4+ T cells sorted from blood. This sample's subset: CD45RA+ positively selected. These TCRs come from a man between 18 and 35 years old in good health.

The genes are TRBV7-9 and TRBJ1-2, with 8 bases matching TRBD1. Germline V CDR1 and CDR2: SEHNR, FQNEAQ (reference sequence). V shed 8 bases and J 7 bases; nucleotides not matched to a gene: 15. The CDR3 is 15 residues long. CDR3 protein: CASVLGQGDWSGYTF. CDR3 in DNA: TGTGCCAGCGTACTAGGACAGGGAGATTGGAGTGGCTACACCTTC.

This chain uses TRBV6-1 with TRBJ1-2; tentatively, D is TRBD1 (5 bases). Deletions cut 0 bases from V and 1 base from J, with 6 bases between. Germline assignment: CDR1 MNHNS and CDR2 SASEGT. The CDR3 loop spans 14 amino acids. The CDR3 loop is CASSEAQVNYGYTF. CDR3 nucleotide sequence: TGTGCCAGCAGTGAAGCACAGGTTAACTATGGCTACACCTTC.

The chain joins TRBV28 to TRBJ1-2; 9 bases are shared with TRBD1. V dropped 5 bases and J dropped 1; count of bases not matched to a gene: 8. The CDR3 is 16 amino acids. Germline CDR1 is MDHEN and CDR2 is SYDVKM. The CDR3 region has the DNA TGTGCCAGCAGTCCTCACCCGGGACAGGGTAACTATGGCTACACCTTC. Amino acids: CASSPHPGQGNYGYTF.

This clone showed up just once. CDR3 sequence: CASSFSHGELFF. The CDR3 region has the DNA TGTGCCAGCAGCTTTTCTCACGGGGAGCTGTTTTTT. V usage is TRBV5-6 and J usage is TRBJ2-2; D is uncertain. The CDR3 is 12 residues long. Germline assignment: CDR1 SGHDT and CDR2 YYEEEE. V lost 2 bases and J 7 bases, leaving 6 bases between the germline ends.

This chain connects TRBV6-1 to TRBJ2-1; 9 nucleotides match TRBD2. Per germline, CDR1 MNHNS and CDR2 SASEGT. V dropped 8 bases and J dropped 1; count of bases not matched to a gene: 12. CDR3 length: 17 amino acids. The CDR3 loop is CASGVSGGALSYNEQFF. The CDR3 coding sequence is TGTGCCAGCGGTGTTAGCGGGGGCGCGCTATCCTACAATGAGCAGTTCTTC.

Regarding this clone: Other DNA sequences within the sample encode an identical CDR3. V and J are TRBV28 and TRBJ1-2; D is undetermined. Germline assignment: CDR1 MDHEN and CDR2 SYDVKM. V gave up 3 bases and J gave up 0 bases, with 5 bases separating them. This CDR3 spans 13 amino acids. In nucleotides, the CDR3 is TGTGCCAGCAGTTTGGGCTCTAACTATGGCTACACCTTC. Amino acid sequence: CASSLGSNYGYTF.

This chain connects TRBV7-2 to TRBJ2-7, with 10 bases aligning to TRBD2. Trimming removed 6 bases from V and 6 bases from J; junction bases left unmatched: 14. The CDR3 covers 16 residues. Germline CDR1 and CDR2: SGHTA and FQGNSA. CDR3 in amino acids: CASRNGPLAGVSEQYF. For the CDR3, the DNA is TGTGCCAGCAGAAATGGGCCTCTAGCGGGAGTCTCCGAGCAGTACTTC. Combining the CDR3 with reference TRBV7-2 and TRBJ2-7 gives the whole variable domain GAGVSQSPSNKVTEKGKDVELRCDPISGHTALYWYRQSLGQGLEFLIYFQGNSAPDKSGLPSDRFSAERTGGSVSTLTIQRTQQEDSAVYLCASRNGPLAGVSEQYFGPGTRLTVT.

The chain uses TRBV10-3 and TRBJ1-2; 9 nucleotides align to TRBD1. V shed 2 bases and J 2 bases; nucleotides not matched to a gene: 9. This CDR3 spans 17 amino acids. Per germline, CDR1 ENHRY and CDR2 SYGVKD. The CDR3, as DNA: TGTGCCATCAGTGAGATTTCTATCGGGACAGGGAACTATGGCTACACCTTC. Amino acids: CAISEISIGTGNYGYTF.

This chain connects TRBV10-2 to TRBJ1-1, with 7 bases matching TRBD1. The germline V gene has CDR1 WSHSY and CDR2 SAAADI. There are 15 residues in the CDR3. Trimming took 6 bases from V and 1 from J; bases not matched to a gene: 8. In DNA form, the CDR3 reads TGCGCCAGCAGATACCGGGACAGACAGAACACTGAAGCTTTCTTT. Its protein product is CASRYRDRQNTEAFF.

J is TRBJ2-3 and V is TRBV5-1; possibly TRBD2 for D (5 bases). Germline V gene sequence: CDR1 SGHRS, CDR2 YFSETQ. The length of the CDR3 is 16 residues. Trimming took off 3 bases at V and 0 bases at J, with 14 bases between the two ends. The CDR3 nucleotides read TGCGCCAGCAGCTCCGGTGGAGGTACCAGCACAGATACGCAGTATTTT. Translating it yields CASSSGGGTSTDTQYF.

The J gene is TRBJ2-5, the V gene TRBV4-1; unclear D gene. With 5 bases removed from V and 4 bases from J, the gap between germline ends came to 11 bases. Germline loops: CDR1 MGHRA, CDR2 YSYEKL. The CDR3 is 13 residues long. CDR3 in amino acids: CASSSIGGETQYF. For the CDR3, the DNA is TGCGCCAGCAGCAGTATCGGTGGAGAGACCCAGTACTTC.

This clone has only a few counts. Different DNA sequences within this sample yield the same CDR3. The CDR3 DNA reads TGTGCCATCAGTGAGTCGAGCAATCAGCCCCAGCATTTT. It yields the protein CAISESSNQPQHF. The chain uses TRBV10-3 and TRBJ1-5; D ambiguous. CDR1 ENHRY and CDR2 SYGVKD come from the germline V gene. The CDR3 has 13 amino acids. The V end lost 0 bases, the J end lost 1 base, and 1 base lay between the germline ends.

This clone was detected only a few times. CDR3 region: CAWGTSTIYF. The CDR3 DNA sequence: TGTGCCTGGGGTACGAGCACCATATATTTT. This chain joins TRBV30 and TRBJ1-3; no clear D. The ends were cut back, 5 bases at V and 9 bases at J, with 8 bases in the middle. The CDR3 has 10 amino acids. The germline V gene has CDR1 GTSNPN and CDR2 SVGIG (reference sequence).

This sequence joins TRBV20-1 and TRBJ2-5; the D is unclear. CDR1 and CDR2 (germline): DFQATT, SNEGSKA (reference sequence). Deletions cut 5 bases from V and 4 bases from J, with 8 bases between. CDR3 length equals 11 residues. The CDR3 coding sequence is TGCAGTGCTCAGTCGGGAGAGACCCAGTACTTC. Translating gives CSAQSGETQYF.

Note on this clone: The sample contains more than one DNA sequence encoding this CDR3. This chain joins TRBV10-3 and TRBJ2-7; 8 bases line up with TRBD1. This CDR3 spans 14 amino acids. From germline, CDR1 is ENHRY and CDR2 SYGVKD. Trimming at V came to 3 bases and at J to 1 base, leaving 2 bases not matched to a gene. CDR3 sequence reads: CAISEGQGSYEQYF. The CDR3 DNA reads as TGTGCCATCAGTGAAGGACAGGGATCCTACGAGCAGTACTTC.

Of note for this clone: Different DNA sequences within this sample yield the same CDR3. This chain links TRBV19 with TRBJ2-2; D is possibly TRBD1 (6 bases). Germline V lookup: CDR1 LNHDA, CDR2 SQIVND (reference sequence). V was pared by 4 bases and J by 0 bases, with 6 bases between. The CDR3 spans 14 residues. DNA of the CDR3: TGTGCCAGTAGTAGGGACACGAACACCGGGGAGCTGTTTTTT. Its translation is CASSRDTNTGELFF.

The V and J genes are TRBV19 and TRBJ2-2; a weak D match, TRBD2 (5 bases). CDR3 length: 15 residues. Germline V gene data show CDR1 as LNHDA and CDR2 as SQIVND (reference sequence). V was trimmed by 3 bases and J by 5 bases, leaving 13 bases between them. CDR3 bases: TGTGCCAGTAGTATCACGGCTAGCTTAACCGGGGAGCTGTTTTTT. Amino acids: CASSITASLTGELFF.

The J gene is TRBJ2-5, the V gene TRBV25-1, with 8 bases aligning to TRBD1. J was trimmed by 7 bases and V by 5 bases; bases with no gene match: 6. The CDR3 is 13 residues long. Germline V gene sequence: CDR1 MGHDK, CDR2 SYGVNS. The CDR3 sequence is CASSPTGGTTQYF. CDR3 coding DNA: TGTGCCAGCAGTCCCACAGGGGGGACGACCCAGTACTTC. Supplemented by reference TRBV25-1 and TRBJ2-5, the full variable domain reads EADIYQTPRYLVIGTGKKITLECSQTMGHDKMYWYQQDPGMELHLIHYSYGVNSTEKGDLSSESTVSRIRTEHFPLTLESARPSHTSQYLCASSPTGGTTQYFGPGTRLLVL.

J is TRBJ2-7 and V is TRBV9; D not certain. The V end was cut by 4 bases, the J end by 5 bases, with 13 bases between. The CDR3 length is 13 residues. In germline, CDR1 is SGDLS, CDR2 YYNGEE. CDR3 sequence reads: CASSPLSRNEQYF. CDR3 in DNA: TGTGCCAGCAGCCCCCTCTCCCGGAACGAGCAGTACTTC.

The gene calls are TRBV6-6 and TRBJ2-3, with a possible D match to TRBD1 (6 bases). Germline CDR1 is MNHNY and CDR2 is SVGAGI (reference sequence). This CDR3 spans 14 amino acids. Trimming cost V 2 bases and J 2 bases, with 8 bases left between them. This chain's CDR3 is CASSYGQSTDTQYF. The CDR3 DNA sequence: TGTGCCAGCAGTTACGGACAGTCCACAGATACGCAGTATTTT.

The CDR3 nucleotides are TGTGCCAGCAGTCTCCGGGGTAGCGATGCAGATACGCAGTATTTT. Its protein product is CASSLRGSDADTQYF. This chain uses TRBV6-5 with TRBJ2-3, with D tentatively TRBD2 (5 bases). Germline V gene sequence: CDR1 MNHEY, CDR2 SVGAGI. The CDR3 consists of 15 residues. V was clipped by 5 bases and J by 4 bases, with 16 bases between them.

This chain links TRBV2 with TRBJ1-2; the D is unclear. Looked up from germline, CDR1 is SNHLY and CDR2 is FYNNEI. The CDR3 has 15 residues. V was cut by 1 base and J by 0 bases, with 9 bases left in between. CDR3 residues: CASSEVGLTNYGYTF. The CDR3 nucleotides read TGTGCCAGCAGTGAAGTTGGATTAACTAACTATGGCTACACCTTC.

In DNA form, the CDR3 reads TGTGCCAGCAGTATCGGGACAGGTTCTAAGCAGTACTTC. The encoded protein is CASSIGTGSKQYF. The chain is built from TRBV27 and TRBJ2-7; 8 bases map to TRBD1. The germline V gene encodes CDR1 MNHEY and CDR2 SMNVEV (reference sequence). CDR3 length: 13 residues. The ends lost 5 bases at V and 8 bases at J; junction bases unmatched: 8.

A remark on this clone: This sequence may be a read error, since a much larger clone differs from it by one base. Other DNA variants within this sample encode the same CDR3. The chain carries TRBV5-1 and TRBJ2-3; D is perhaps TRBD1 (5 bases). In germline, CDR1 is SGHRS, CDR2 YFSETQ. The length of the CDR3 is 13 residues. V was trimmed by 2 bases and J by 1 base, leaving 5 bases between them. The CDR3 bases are TGCGCCAGCAGCTTAGGGGGCACAGATACGCAGTATTTT. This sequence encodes CASSLGGTDTQYF.

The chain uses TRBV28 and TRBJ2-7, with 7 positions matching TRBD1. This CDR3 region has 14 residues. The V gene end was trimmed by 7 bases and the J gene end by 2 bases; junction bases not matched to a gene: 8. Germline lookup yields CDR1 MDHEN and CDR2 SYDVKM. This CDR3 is CASTGTAHAYEQYF. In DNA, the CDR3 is TGTGCCAGCACCGGGACAGCTCATGCCTACGAGCAGTACTTC.

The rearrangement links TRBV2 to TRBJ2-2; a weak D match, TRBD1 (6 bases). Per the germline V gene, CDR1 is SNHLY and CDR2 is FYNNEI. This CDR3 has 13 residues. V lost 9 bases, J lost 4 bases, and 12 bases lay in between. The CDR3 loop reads CASVNRATGELFF. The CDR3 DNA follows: TGTGCCAGTGTTAACAGGGCCACCGGGGAGCTGTTTTTT.

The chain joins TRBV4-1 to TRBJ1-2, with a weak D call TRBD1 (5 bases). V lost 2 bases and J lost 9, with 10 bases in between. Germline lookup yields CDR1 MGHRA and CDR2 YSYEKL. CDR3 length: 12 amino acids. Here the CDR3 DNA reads TGCGCCAGCAGCCAAATACGGGGGAGCTACACCTTC. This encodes CASSQIRGSYTF.

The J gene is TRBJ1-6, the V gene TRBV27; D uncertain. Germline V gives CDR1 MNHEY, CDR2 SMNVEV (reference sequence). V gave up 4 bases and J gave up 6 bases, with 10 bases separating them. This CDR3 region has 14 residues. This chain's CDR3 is CASSSIQFNSPLHF. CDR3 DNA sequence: TGTGCCAGCAGTTCCATCCAATTTAATTCACCCCTCCACTTT.

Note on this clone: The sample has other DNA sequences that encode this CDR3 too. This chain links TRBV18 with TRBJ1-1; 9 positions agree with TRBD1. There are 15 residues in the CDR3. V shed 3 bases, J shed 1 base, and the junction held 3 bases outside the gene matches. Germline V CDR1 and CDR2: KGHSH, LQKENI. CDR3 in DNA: TGTGCCAGCTCACCCCGGACAGGGGAGAACACTGAAGCTTTCTTT. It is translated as CASSPRTGENTEAFF.

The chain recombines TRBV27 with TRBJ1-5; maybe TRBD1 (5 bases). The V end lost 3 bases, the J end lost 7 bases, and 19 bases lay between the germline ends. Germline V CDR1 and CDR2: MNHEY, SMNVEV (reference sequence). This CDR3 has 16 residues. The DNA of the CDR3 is TGTGCCAGCAGTTTTAGTTTTATCGGGGGTGGACAGCCCCAGCATTTT. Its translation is CASSFSFIGGGQPQHF.

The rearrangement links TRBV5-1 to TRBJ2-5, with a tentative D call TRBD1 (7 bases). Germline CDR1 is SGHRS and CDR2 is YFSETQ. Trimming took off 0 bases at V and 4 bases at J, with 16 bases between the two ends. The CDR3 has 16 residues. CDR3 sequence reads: CASSLGDAGGGETQYF. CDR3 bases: TGCGCCAGCAGCTTGGGAGACGCAGGGGGAGGAGAGACCCAGTACTTC.

In DNA, the CDR3 is TGTGCCAGCGCTAAGGGGATATCTAACTATGGCTACACCTTC. Amino acids: CASAKGISNYGYTF. V and J are TRBV6-1 and TRBJ1-2, with D possibly being TRBD1 (5 bases). V was cut by 8 bases and J by 0 bases, with 13 bases left in between. The CDR3 spans 14 residues. Germline loops: CDR1 MNHNS, CDR2 SASEGT.